The next 5 T cell receptor beta chains were all read from a single sample in a study of long-term antiretroviral therapy in people with HIV. Samples were assayed with immunoSEQ v3.0 at survey level. Sequencing was performed with immunoSEQ multiplex PCR; in TCRdb, only in-frame clones are kept and a portion is missing. The sample holds 9,000 to 15,000 clones, 70% to 75% seen once. The sample here was unsorted PBMCs, taken just under 3.2 years before starting antiretroviral therapy. The receptors shown here come from a man aged 40-49 years with HIV.

The chain links TRBV5-1 to TRBJ1-1, with D unresolved. The V end lost 2 bases, the J end lost 1 base, and 6 bases lay between the germline ends. Germline-derived CDR1 and CDR2 are SGHRS and YFSETQ. The CDR3 extends over 13 amino acids. This CDR3 reads CASSFTANTEAFF. Written as DNA, the CDR3 is TGCGCCAGCAGCTTTACAGCGAACACTGAAGCTTTCTTT.

There are a few counts of this clone. The CDR3 is CASSLGAGRANTGELFF. In DNA form, the CDR3 reads TGTGCCAGCAGCTTAGGGGCGGGCCGCGCGAACACCGGGGAGCTGTTTTTT. The chain links TRBV13 to TRBJ2-2; D may be TRBD2 (5 bases). This CDR3 comprises 17 residues. The V gene's germline CDR1 is PRHDT and CDR2 FYEKMQ (reference sequence). The V and J ends lost 0 bases and 0 bases respectively, with 11 bases between them.

The chain joins TRBV9 to TRBJ2-7; 7 bases agree with TRBD2. This CDR3 has 14 residues. J was trimmed by 5 bases and V by 4 bases; bases with no gene match: 9. The germline V gene has CDR1 SGDLS and CDR2 YYNGEE. For the CDR3, the DNA is TGTGCCAGCAGCCCCCCGGGGGGACGGGACGAGCAGTACTTC. Its protein product is CASSPPGGRDEQYF.

This clone was found a few times. The chain carries TRBV27 and TRBJ1-2, with a tentative D call TRBD1 (6 bases). Germline-derived CDR1 and CDR2 are MNHEY and SMNVEV (reference sequence). The CDR3 extends over 15 amino acids. Trimming took 0 bases from V and 6 from J, leaving 14 bases between them. In DNA form, the CDR3 reads TGTGCCAGCAGTTTATCGGGAGGAGGGGGACATGGCTACACCTTC. This gives the protein CASSLSGGGGHGYTF.

This chain links TRBV27 with TRBJ2-7; the match to TRBD1 covers 7 bases. Germline V gives CDR1 MNHEY, CDR2 SMNVEV (reference sequence). This CDR3 comprises 16 residues. With 5 bases clipped from V and 0 bases from J, the junction kept 10 bases outside the gene matches. The CDR3 region is CASSTDRPKHSYEQYF. DNA of the CDR3: TGTGCCAGCAGTACGGACAGGCCAAAGCACTCCTACGAGCAGTACTTC.